The 14 T cell receptor beta chains listed next were all sequenced from one sample in a study of cytomegalovirus exposure and HLA in healthy donors. It was with 60 Vbeta and 13 Jbeta primers that the PCR ran. Here immunoSEQ multiplex PCR was the method, and the copy in TCRdb shows in-frame clones only, minus some. Here the sample spans 120,000 to 150,000 clones, approximately 79% being singletons. The sample consisted of PBMCs. These receptors were obtained from a woman in her 40s in good health and CMV-seropositive.

This rearrangement joins TRBV7-9 to TRBJ2-5, with 11 bases aligning to TRBD2. The CDR3 has 16 residues. Germline-derived CDR1 and CDR2 are SEHNR and FQNEAQ (reference sequence). Trimming cost V 5 bases and J 10 bases; bases outside gene matches: 15. The CDR3 sequence: CASSTGLADYKRIQYF. The CDR3, as DNA: TGTGCCAGCAGCACGGGACTAGCGGATTACAAGAGAATCCAGTACTTC.

The chain has TRBV28 and TRBJ1-1, with TRBD1 as a possible D gene (5 bases). The V end lost 5 bases, the J end lost 6 bases, and 16 bases lay between the germline ends. The CDR3 runs 14 residues. In germline, CDR1 is MDHEN, CDR2 SYDVKM. The CDR3 DNA is TGTGCCAGCAGTCTACCCCAGGGTGTGGCTGAAGCTTTCTTT. The encoded protein is CASSLPQGVAEAFF.

J is TRBJ2-5 and V is TRBV9; D may be TRBD2 (5 bases). The CDR3 is 13 amino acids. Trimming shortened V by 4 bases and J by 0 bases, and 7 bases separated the two germline ends. Germline assignment: CDR1 SGDLS and CDR2 YYNGEE. CDR3 bases: TGTGCCAGCAGCCCGGACTACCAAGAGACCCAGTACTTC. It yields the protein CASSPDYQETQYF.

The rearrangement joins TRBV19 to TRBJ2-7; D uncertain. CDR3 length: 14 amino acids. Germline V gives CDR1 LNHDA, CDR2 SQIVND (reference sequence). Trimming removed 4 bases at V and 2 bases at J, with 12 bases between. CDR3 sequence (DNA): TGTGCCAGTAGTAGAGGATCTGGTCCCTACGAGCAGTACTTC. This translates into CASSRGSGPYEQYF.

On this clone itself: Additional DNA sequences in this sample encode the identical CDR3. This chain connects TRBV9 to TRBJ2-7, with 7 bases that match TRBD1. In germline, CDR1 is SGDLS, CDR2 YYNGEE. There are 14 residues in the CDR3. The trim removed 2 bases at V and 0 bases at J, leaving 2 bases unmatched. For the CDR3, the DNA is TGTGCCAGCAGCGTTGGACAGGCCTCCTACGAGCAGTACTTC. Its translation is CASSVGQASYEQYF.

This chain joins TRBV19 and TRBJ2-5; D perhaps matches TRBD2 (7 bases). The CDR3 runs 15 residues. In germline, CDR1 is LNHDA, CDR2 SQIVND (reference sequence). V was pared by 5 bases and J by 5 bases, with 18 bases between. CDR3 in amino acids: CASSEGGASTETQYF. As DNA, the CDR3 is TGTGCCAGTAGTGAAGGGGGGGCTAGCACCGAGACCCAGTACTTC. The full variable domain, its missing parts supplied by reference TRBV19 and TRBJ2-5, is DGGITQSPKYLFRKEGQNVTLSCEQNLNHDAMYWYRQDPGQGLRLIYYSQIVNDFQKGDIAEGYSVSREKKESFPLTVTSAQKNPTAFYLCASSEGGASTETQYFGPGTRLLVL.

V usage is TRBV15 and J usage is TRBJ1-5, with a weak D call TRBD1 (6 bases). The CDR3 length is 14 residues. Germline V CDR1 and CDR2: LNHNV, YYDKDF (reference sequence). The V and J ends lost 1 base and 4 bases respectively, with 8 bases between them. Here the CDR3 DNA reads TGTGCCACCAGCAGAGGACAGGTTAATCAGCCCCAGCATTTT. Protein sequence: CATSRGQVNQPQHF.

The chain employs TRBV7-9 and TRBJ1-2, with D unresolved. V was shortened by 0 bases and J by 9 bases, with 8 bases between the two germline ends. Germline CDR1 reads SEHNR; CDR2 reads FQNEAQ (reference sequence). The CDR3 spans 12 residues. CDR3 in DNA: TGTGCCAGCAGCTTAGCTCAAGAGAGCTACACCTTC. It codes for CASSLAQESYTF.

This clone was observed once. The CDR3 region has the DNA TGTGCCAGCTTGACACCATGGAGCAATCAGCCCCAGCATTTT. Its translation is CASLTPWSNQPQHF. The V call is TRBV28, the J call TRBJ1-5, with D hard to call. V gave up 8 bases and J gave up 1 base, with 12 bases separating them. Per germline, CDR1 MDHEN and CDR2 SYDVKM. The CDR3 is 14 residues long.

This chain joins TRBV5-4 and TRBJ1-4; D gene unclear. The CDR3 is made up of 15 amino acids. V lost 0 bases and J 4 bases, leaving 10 bases between the germline ends. CDR1 and CDR2 from the germline V gene are SGHNT and YYREEE (reference sequence). CDR3 coding DNA: TGTGCCAGCAGCTTGGGGCCGTCCCTTAATGAAAAACTGTTTTTT. Translating it yields CASSLGPSLNEKLFF.

V and J are TRBV30 and TRBJ2-2; 7 bases line up with TRBD2. Germline V lookup: CDR1 GTSNPN, CDR2 SVGIG (reference sequence). CDR3 length: 15 amino acids. This CDR3 is CAQGGVTSHTGELFF. The CDR3, as DNA: TGTGCGCAAGGAGGGGTGACTAGCCACACCGGGGAGCTGTTTTTT.

This chain joins TRBV4-1 and TRBJ2-4, with TRBD2 matching over 9 bases. The CDR3 runs 16 residues. V was pared by 4 bases and J by 3 bases, with 7 bases of the junction left unmatched. Germline CDR1 and CDR2: MGHRA and YSYEKL. Here the CDR3 DNA reads TGCGCCAGCAGCCGCGGCGGGGGGGCTGGCAAAAACATTCAGTACTTC. This sequence encodes CASSRGGGAGKNIQYF.

Remarks on this clone: At one of its ends the junction is not consistent with the germline gene, which may arise from a read error. At the DNA level, this CDR3 is encoded by other sequences in the same sample as well. The CDR3 coding sequence is TGTGCCAGCAGCGCCCTCAGTCTCACTAATGAAAAGCTGTTTTTT. Translating it yields CASSALSLTNEKLFF. The rearrangement uses TRBV6-1 and TRBJ1-4, with D unresolved. This CDR3 is 15 amino acids long. Germline loops: CDR1 MNHNS, CDR2 SASEGT.

The chain couples TRBV18 to TRBJ1-1; TRBD1 might be the D (6 bases). Germline assignment: CDR1 KGHSH and CDR2 LQKENI. The ends were cut back, 0 bases at V and 1 base at J, with 9 bases in the middle. The CDR3 extends over 15 amino acids. The CDR3 DNA reads as TGTGCCAGCTCACCACCGGGACACCAGAACACTGAAGCTTTCTTT. Amino acid sequence: CASSPPGHQNTEAFF.